This entry lists 15 T cell receptor beta chains sequenced from one sample in a study of T cell responses to AZD1222 COVID-19 vaccine. Clones were sequenced by immunoSEQ multiplex PCR, and TCRdb holds only the in-frame ones, with some missing. The repertoire holds some 200,000 clones, approximately 94% seen once, with 3.6% in the top ten. The sequencing here drew on peripheral blood, taken 28 days after the second dose of the MenACWY control vaccine. The receptors were gathered from an adult who received the MenACWY meningococcal vaccine as a control.

This rearrangement joins TRBV24-1 to TRBJ2-3; 8 bases are shared with TRBD1. CDR1 KGHDR and CDR2 SFDVKD come from the germline V gene. The CDR3 runs 15 residues. V shed 5 bases and J 2 bases; nucleotides not matched to a gene: 5. The CDR3, as DNA: TGTGCCACCAGTGCCCGGGACAGGTCCACAGATACGCAGTATTTT. It is translated as CATSARDRSTDTQYF.

The gene calls are TRBV11-2 and TRBJ2-7, with no clear D. Trimming removed 4 bases at V and 0 bases at J, with 10 bases between. The CDR3 has 14 residues. Germline lookup yields CDR1 SGHAT and CDR2 FQNNGV. DNA of the CDR3: TGTGCCAGCAGCTCCGCCGGCTTCTCCTACGAGCAGTACTTC. It yields the protein CASSSAGFSYEQYF. Full variable domain (missing parts from reference TRBV11-2 and TRBJ2-7): EAGVAQSPRYKIIEKRQSVAFWCNPISGHATLYWYQQILGQGPKLLIQFQNNGVVDDSQLPKDRFSAERLKGVDSTLKIQPAKLEDSAVYLCASSSAGFSYEQYFGPGTRLTVT.

This chain links TRBV7-2 with TRBJ1-1; D gene unclear. Germline V gene lookup returns CDR1 SGHTA and CDR2 FQGNSA. The germline V and J ends were trimmed by 2 bases and 6 bases, with 13 bases remaining between them. The CDR3 spans 14 residues. For the CDR3, the DNA is TGTGCCAGCAGCTTATTTGGCAACCCCCCTGAAGCTTTCTTT. Its protein is CASSLFGNPPEAFF.

The table lists this clone with a few counts. The CDR3 reads CASSQRTLSYYGYTF. The DNA for the CDR3 is TGTGCCAGCAGCCAAAGGACTCTTTCCTACTATGGCTACACCTTC. The rearrangement uses TRBV14 and TRBJ1-2; D is unresolved. Germline CDR1 is SGHDN and CDR2 is FVKESK. CDR3 length: 15 amino acids. Trimming removed 2 bases from V and 3 bases from J, with 13 bases in between.

The CDR3 protein is CAWSAGQGALGAFF. The CDR3 bases are TGTGCCTGGAGCGCCGGACAGGGGGCGTTAGGGGCTTTCTTT. The rearrangement uses TRBV30 and TRBJ1-1; 11 nucleotides agree with TRBD1. The germline CDR1 and CDR2 sequences are GTSNPN and SVGIG (reference sequence). V was clipped by 3 bases and J by 11 bases; unmatched bases: 11. The length of the CDR3 is 14 residues.

The genes are TRBV28 and TRBJ1-4, with 7 bases aligning to TRBD1. Germline CDR1 reads MDHEN; CDR2 reads SYDVKM. CDR3 size: 14 residues. Trimming at V came to 5 bases and at J to 7 bases, leaving 7 bases not matched to a gene. The CDR3 is CASSVQGLSEKLFF. DNA for the CDR3: TGTGCCAGCAGTGTACAGGGGTTAAGTGAAAAACTGTTTTTT.

The V gene is TRBV7-8, the J gene TRBJ1-2; D remains ambiguous. The CDR3 loop spans 11 amino acids. The germline gives CDR1 SGHVS, CDR2 FQNEAQ. The V end was cut by 5 bases, the J end by 7 bases, with 8 bases between. CDR3 amino acids: CASSPAGGYTF. The CDR3 coding sequence is TGTGCCAGCAGCCCGGCCGGTGGCTACACCTTC.

V gene TRBV5-4 combines with J gene TRBJ2-1; TRBD2 matches at 10 bases. Germline CDR1 reads SGHNT; CDR2 reads YYREEE (reference sequence). CDR3 length: 17 residues. V lost 7 bases to trimming and J lost 2 bases; unmatched junction nucleotides: 12. The CDR3 loop reads CASGSSRLAGAYNEQFF. The DNA of the CDR3 is TGTGCCAGCGGGTCATCCCGTCTAGCGGGAGCCTACAATGAGCAGTTCTTC.

The V call is TRBV3-1 (or the pseudogene TRBV3-2), the J call TRBJ1-4; no clear D gene. This CDR3 is 16 amino acids long. Between the trimmed V and J ends, which lost 2 bases and 0 bases, there was a span of 10 bases. Germline lookup yields CDR1 LGHDT and CDR2 YNNKEL (reference sequence). For the CDR3, the DNA is TGTGCCAGCAGCCAACCGGACTTTCCAACTAATGAAAAACTGTTTTTT. The encoded protein is CASSQPDFPTNEKLFF.

The chain employs TRBV28 and TRBJ1-2; 7 bases map to TRBD1. Per germline, CDR1 MDHEN and CDR2 SYDVKM. The V gene end was trimmed by 11 bases and the J gene end by 2 bases; junction bases not matched to a gene: 5. The CDR3 is made up of 12 amino acids. The chain's CDR3 is CAEQGNNYGYTF. The CDR3 DNA reads TGTGCCGAACAGGGGAACAACTATGGCTACACCTTC.

The chain couples TRBV28 to TRBJ2-2; D is undetermined. V dropped 4 bases and J dropped 5 bases, with 8 bases sitting between them. Per the germline V gene, CDR1 is MDHEN and CDR2 is SYDVKM. There are 13 residues in the CDR3. CDR3 loop: CASSSPATGELFF. The DNA for the CDR3 is TGTGCCAGCAGTTCCCCAGCTACCGGGGAGCTGTTTTTT.

This rearrangement joins TRBV30 to TRBJ2-7; D uncertain. Trimming took off 1 base at V and 0 bases at J, with 10 bases between the two ends. Per the germline V gene, CDR1 is GTSNPN and CDR2 is SVGIG (reference sequence). The CDR3 is made up of 14 amino acids. The CDR3: CAWSEGMVSYEQYF. The CDR3 region has the DNA TGTGCCTGGAGTGAAGGGATGGTCTCCTACGAGCAGTACTTC.

The chain combines TRBV28 with TRBJ1-2; 9 bases are a match to TRBD1. V gave up 10 bases and J gave up 5 bases; unmatched junction bases: 14. This CDR3 spans 15 amino acids. Germline V gives CDR1 MDHEN, CDR2 SYDVKM. CDR3 DNA: TGTGCCACCCTTGGGACAGGGAGGGTGGGGTATGGCTACACCTTC. Translation: CATLGTGRVGYGYTF.

V gene TRBV7-3 combines with J gene TRBJ2-1; the match to TRBD2 covers 8 bases. The CDR3 loop spans 15 amino acids. V lost 4 bases and J lost 6; bases outside the gene matches: 8. Looked up from germline, CDR1 is SGHTA and CDR2 is FQGTGA. CDR3 in amino acids: CASSYWTSPSNEQFF. In DNA, the CDR3 is TGTGCCAGCAGCTACTGGACTAGCCCCTCCAATGAGCAGTTCTTC. Supplemented by reference TRBV7-3 and TRBJ2-1, the full variable domain reads GAGVSQTPSNKVTEKGKYVELRCDPISGHTALYWYRQSLGQGPEFLIYFQGTGAADDSGLPNDRFFAVRPEGSVSTLKIQRTERGDSAVYLCASSYWTSPSNEQFFGPGTRLTVL.

This rearrangement joins TRBV10-3 to TRBJ1-3, with D uncertain. Trimming cost V 0 bases and J 0 bases, with 6 bases left between them. The CDR3 sequence is 15 residues long. Germline CDR1 ENHRY, CDR2 SYGVKD. CDR3 coding DNA: TGTGCCATCAGTGAGTCTCTAAACTCTGGAAACACCATATATTTT. Its protein product is CAISESLNSGNTIYF.